The count of the clone carrying this T cell receptor (beta chain) is one. Its antigen is still unknown. This specimen comes from a study of stem cell transplantation in POMP-related autoinflammatory disease. About the research overall: Pre-transplant patients had naive-skewed CD4+ T cells and few CD8+ T cells. Study-level results: A trend toward lower repertoire diversity and greater clonality appeared in every analyzed T-cell subset of PRAID patients. Unique TRB V-J gene pairings were limited in number in patients with PRAID.

TCRdb's table, derived via immunoSEQ multiplex PCR, lists solely in-frame clones and lacks some. The repertoire consists of about 11,000 clones, with 70% to 90% occurring once and the leading ten covering 50% to 65%. This TCR was recovered from a human donor with POMP-related autoinflammation and immune dysregulation (PRAID). Sequenced here: CD8+ T cells from PBMCs, sampled before stem cell transplantation.

The CDR3 DNA sequence: TGTGCCAGCAGCTTGTCTAGACTAGCCCACAATGAGCAGTTCTTC. It encodes CASSLSRLAHNEQFF. This chain joins TRBV5-8 and TRBJ2-1, with 7 bases identical to TRBD2. V gave up 1 base and J gave up 5 bases; unmatched junction bases: 6. This CDR3 has 15 residues. Germline values: CDR1 SGHTS, CDR2 YDEGEE.